Listed below are T cell receptor beta chains from one sample, sequenced in a study of spatial heterogeneity in lung cancer. TCRdb itself ran the 5' RACE reads through MiXCR, one entry per CDR3 protein. This table has over a thousand distinct CDR3 sequences, about 6.7% appearing once. This sample comprised lung tumor tissue, obtained at surgery. Receptor source: a female donor with early-stage non-small cell lung cancer. Both conserved end residues are part of each CDR3. Fields, in order: D gene, clone size, V gene, J gene, CDR3 protein, CDR3 DNA. A D gene is named only where the DNA matches it firmly. Clone size, where shown, is once, few, many, or a class for clones that have expanded.

>TRBD1|NA|TRBV20-1|TRBJ2-2
CSARDPGTANTGELFF
TGCAGTGCTAGAGATCCTGGGACAGCGAACACCGGGGAGCTGTTTTTT
>TRBD2|few|TRBV6-2/TRBV6-3|TRBJ2-2
CATLAGGPTGELFF
TGTGCCACCTTAGCGGGGGGGCCCACCGGGGAGCTGTTTTTT
>TRBD2|many|TRBV4-3|TRBJ2-3
CASSQQTSGSTDTQYF
TGCGCCAGCAGCCAGCAGACTAGCGGGAGTACAGATACGCAGTATTTT
>NA|medium-sized|TRBV28|TRBJ2-3
CASSLGWADGDTQYF
TGTGCCAGCAGTTTAGGGTGGGCGGACGGAGATACGCAGTATTTT
>TRBD1|large|TRBV12-3/TRBV12-4|TRBJ1-2
CASSFPNLQGTAGYTF
TGTGCCAGCAGTTTCCCCAACCTACAGGGGACGGCTGGCTACACCTTC
>NA|large|TRBV28|TRBJ1-2
CATVKYYGYTF
TGTGCCACCGTGAAATACTATGGCTACACCTTC
>NA|NA|TRBV2|TRBJ1-2
CASRGLTGNYGYTF
TGTGCCAGCAGGGGACTAACGGGAAACTATGGCTACACCTTC
>NA|medium-sized|TRBV27|TRBJ2-7
CASSLLGPGTRAYEQYF
TGTGCCAGCAGTTTACTGGGACCCGGGACAAGAGCCTACGAGCAGTACTTC
>NA|NA|TRBV28|TRBJ2-1
CASSSRSYNEQFF
TGTGCCAGCAGCTCAAGGTCTTACAATGAGCAGTTCTTC
>TRBD1|large|TRBV28|TRBJ2-7
CASSLLRGTRGLEQYF
TGTGCCAGCAGCCTTCTAAGGGGGACCAGGGGGCTCGAGCAGTACTTC
>NA|large|TRBV28|TRBJ1-2
CASSRDRSYGYTF
TGTGCCAGCAGCCGTGACAGGAGCTATGGCTACACCTTC
>TRBD2|medium-sized|TRBV20-1|TRBJ2-7
CSARTSGRRFGGYEQYF
TGCAGTGCTAGAACTAGCGGGAGGAGATTCGGGGGTTACGAGCAGTACTTC
>TRBD1|once|TRBV6-2/TRBV6-3|TRBJ1-5
CASAQGNGNQPQHF
TGTGCCAGCGCACAGGGGAATGGCAATCAGCCCCAGCATTTT
>NA|many|TRBV7-8|TRBJ2-5
CASSLQETQYF
TGTGCCAGCAGCTTACAAGAGACCCAGTACTTC
>NA|many|TRBV20-1|TRBJ1-6
CSARDGVSPLHF
TGCAGTGCTAGAGATGGGGTTTCACCCCTCCACTTT
>NA|NA|TRBV7-6|TRBJ2-5
CASSLVQIEETQYF
TGTGCCAGCAGCTTAGTTCAGATAGAAGAGACCCAGTACTTC
>NA|large|TRBV29-1|TRBJ2-3
CSVSGDNTDTQYF
TGCAGCGTTTCTGGGGACAACACAGATACGCAGTATTTT
>NA|large|TRBV5-1|TRBJ2-5
CASSLTVGTSQETQYF
TGCGCCAGCAGCTTAACCGTTGGGACATCACAAGAGACCCAGTACTTC
>TRBD1|medium-sized|TRBV20-1|TRBJ1-4
CSAREQGAREKLFF
TGCAGTGCTAGAGAACAGGGGGCGAGGGAAAAACTGTTTTTT
>NA|large|TRBV10-3|TRBJ2-4
CATRAVNSQYF
TGTGCCACCCGGGCGGTGAACAGTCAGTACTTC
>NA|medium-sized|TRBV12-2|TRBJ1-5
CASRLALWCLDRSPGNQPQHF
TGTGCAAGTCGCTTAGCTCTATGGTGTCTGGACAGGAGCCCTGGCAATCAGCCCCAGCATTTT
>NA|medium-sized|TRBV27|TRBJ1-6
CASSLSHRVNSPLHF
TGTGCCAGCAGTTTATCGCACAGGGTTAATTCACCCCTCCACTTT
>TRBD2|medium-sized|TRBV29-1|TRBJ2-1
CSVEEGSSGWYNEQFF
TGCAGCGTTGAAGAGGGCTCTAGCGGGTGGTACAATGAGCAGTTCTTC
>NA|large|TRBV5-6|TRBJ1-2
CASSLGFGGKGYTF
TGTGCCAGCAGCTTGGGATTCGGGGGTAAAGGCTACACCTTC
>TRBD2|medium-sized|TRBV7-6|TRBJ2-2
CASSLEAGALNTGELFF
TGTGCCAGCAGCTTAGAAGCGGGGGCCCTGAACACCGGGGAGCTGTTTTTT
>TRBD2|medium-sized|TRBV6-2/TRBV6-3|TRBJ2-3
CASRLRGRAKGDTQYF
TGTGCCAGCAGGCTTCGCGGGAGGGCCAAAGGAGATACGCAGTATTTT
>TRBD1|few|TRBV12-3/TRBV12-4|TRBJ1-6
CASSSTGSGNSPLHF
TGTGCCAGCAGTTCGACAGGGTCAGGGAATTCACCCCTCCACTTT
>NA|medium-sized|TRBV7-3|TRBJ1-1
CASSLTGDTEAFF
TGTGCCAGCAGCTTAACAGGGGACACTGAAGCTTTCTTT
>NA|NA|TRBV7-3|TRBJ2-1
CASSPPSASGYNEQFF
TGTGCCAGCAGCCCCCCAAGCGCGAGCGGATACAATGAGCAGTTCTTC
>NA|large|TRBV7-6|TRBJ1-5
CASSLGRDGNQPQHF
TGTGCCAGCAGCTTAGGCAGGGACGGCAATCAGCCCCAGCATTTT
>NA|medium-sized|TRBV5-6|TRBJ2-3
CASSFGLTSTDTQYF
TGTGCCAGCAGCTTCGGACTCACAAGCACAGATACGCAGTATTTT
>NA|large|TRBV5-1|TRBJ2-1
CASSLVGQYYNEQFF
TGCGCCAGCAGCTTGGTCGGACAGTACTACAATGAGCAGTTCTTC
>NA|medium-sized|TRBV29-1|TRBJ2-7
CSVEVQGRSDEQYF
TGCAGCGTTGAAGTACAGGGTCGTTCGGACGAGCAGTACTTC
>NA|medium-sized|TRBV7-8|TRBJ2-1
CASSLGHKEDEQFF
TGTGCCAGCAGCTTAGGACATAAGGAGGATGAGCAGTTCTTC
>NA|medium-sized|TRBV28|TRBJ1-1
CASKPHRPGDTEAFF
TGTGCCAGCAAGCCTCACAGGCCGGGAGACACTGAAGCTTTCTTT
>TRBD2|NA|TRBV19|TRBJ2-7
CASSPRLAGGYEQYF
TGTGCCAGTAGTCCGAGACTAGCGGGAGGCTACGAGCAGTACTTC